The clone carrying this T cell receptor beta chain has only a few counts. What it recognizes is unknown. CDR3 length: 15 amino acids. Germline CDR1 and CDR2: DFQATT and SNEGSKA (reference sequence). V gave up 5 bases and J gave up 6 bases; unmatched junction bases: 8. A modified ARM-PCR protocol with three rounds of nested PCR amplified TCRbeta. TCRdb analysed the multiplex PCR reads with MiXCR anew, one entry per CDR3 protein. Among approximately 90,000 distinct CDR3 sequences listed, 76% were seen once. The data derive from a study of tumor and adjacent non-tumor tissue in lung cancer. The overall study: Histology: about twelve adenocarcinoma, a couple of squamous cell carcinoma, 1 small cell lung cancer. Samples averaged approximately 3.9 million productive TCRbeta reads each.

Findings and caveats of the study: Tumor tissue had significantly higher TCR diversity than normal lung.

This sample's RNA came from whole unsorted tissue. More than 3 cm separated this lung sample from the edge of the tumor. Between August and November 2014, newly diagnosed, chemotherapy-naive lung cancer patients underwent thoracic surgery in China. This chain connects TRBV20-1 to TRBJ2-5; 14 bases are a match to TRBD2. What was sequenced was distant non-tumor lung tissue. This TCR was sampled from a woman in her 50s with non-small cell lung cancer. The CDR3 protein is CSAGLAGGLQKTQYF. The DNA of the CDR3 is TGCAGTGCTGGACTAGCGGGAGGACTCCAGAAGACCCAGTACTTC.